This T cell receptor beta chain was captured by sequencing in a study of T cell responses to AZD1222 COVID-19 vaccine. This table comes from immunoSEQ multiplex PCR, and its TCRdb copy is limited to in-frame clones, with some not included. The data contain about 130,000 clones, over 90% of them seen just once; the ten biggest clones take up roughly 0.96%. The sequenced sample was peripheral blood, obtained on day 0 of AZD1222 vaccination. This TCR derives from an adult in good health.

CDR3 bases: TGTGCCATCAGGGGGGACAGCAATACCGGGGAGCTGTTTTTT. Protein sequence: CAIRGDSNTGELFF. The chain has TRBV10-3 and TRBJ2-2, with 7 bases aligning to TRBD1. The CDR3 covers 14 residues. Germline lookup yields CDR1 ENHRY and CDR2 SYGVKD. J gave up 5 bases and V 6 bases, and 6 bases lay outside the gene matches.